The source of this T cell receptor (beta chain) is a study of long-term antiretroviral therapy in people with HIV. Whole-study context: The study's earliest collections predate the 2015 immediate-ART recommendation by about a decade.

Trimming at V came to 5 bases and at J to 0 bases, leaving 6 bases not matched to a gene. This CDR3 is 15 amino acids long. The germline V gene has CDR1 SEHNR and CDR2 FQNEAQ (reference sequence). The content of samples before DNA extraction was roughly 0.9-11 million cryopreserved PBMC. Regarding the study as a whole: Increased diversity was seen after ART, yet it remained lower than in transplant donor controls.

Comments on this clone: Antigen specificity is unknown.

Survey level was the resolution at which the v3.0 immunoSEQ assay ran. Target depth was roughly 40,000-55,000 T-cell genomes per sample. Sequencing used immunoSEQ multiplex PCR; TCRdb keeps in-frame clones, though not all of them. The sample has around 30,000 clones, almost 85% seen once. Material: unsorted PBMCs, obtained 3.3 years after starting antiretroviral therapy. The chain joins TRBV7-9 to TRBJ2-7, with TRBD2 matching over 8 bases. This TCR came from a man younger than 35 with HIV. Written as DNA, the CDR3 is TGTGCCAGCAGCCCCCGGGGGGGGAACTCCTACGAGCAGTACTTC. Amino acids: CASSPRGGNSYEQYF.